What follows are 13 T cell receptor beta chains derived from one specimen sequenced in a study of beta chain features in type 1 diabetes. Expressed TCRB transcripts were sequenced, since all the RNA that had been isolated was reverse transcribed. Measured with immunoSEQ multiplex PCR; TCRdb has only the in-frame clones, and not every one. The sample comprises about 140,000 clones, roughly an eighth of which are singletons, and roughly 1.4% rests with the top ten. These receptors lack a known antigen. Study results and limitations: In every one of the four CD4+ subsets, TCRB CDR3s were moderately but significantly shorter in Type 1 diabetes patients.

The sample was central memory CD4+ T cells from blood. All receptors come from a man between 18 and 35 years old with type 1 diabetes.

CDR3 sequence: CASSLLDSPLHF. The CDR3 DNA reads TGTGCCAGCAGCTTGCTCGATTCACCCCTCCACTTT. V is TRBV7-6 and J is TRBJ1-6; D remains unclear. The CDR3 spans 12 residues. Germline V CDR1 and CDR2: SGHVS, FNYEAQ. V dropped 3 bases and J dropped 8 bases, with 5 bases sitting between them.

The sample holds a few counts of this clone. The chain recombines TRBV7-8 with TRBJ2-7; D unresolved. Trimming took off 1 base at V and 0 bases at J, with 7 bases between the two ends. Germline CDR1 reads SGHVS; CDR2 reads FQNEAQ. There are 14 residues in the CDR3. This CDR3 is CASSLGRFSYEQYF. In nucleotides, the CDR3 is TGTGCCAGCAGCTTAGGCAGATTCTCCTACGAGCAGTACTTC.

The chain uses TRBV5-1 and TRBJ2-7; D might be TRBD1 (6 bases). Germline V gene lookup returns CDR1 SGHRS and CDR2 YFSETQ. Trimming pared 6 bases from V and 1 base from J, leaving 14 bases between. The CDR3 totals 14 residues. CDR3 DNA sequence: TGCGCCAGCAAAATCCTAACAGGGTCCTACGAGCAGTACTTC. It is translated as CASKILTGSYEQYF.

The chain combines TRBV19 with TRBJ1-6; D ambiguous. Per the germline V gene, CDR1 is LNHDA and CDR2 is SQIVND (reference sequence). V lost 4 bases, J lost 6 bases, and 13 bases lay in between. The CDR3 is made up of 15 amino acids. The CDR3 is CASSTSQESNSPLHF. The CDR3 DNA sequence: TGTGCCAGTAGTACTAGCCAAGAAAGTAATTCACCCCTCCACTTT.

This clone was counted only a few times. This chain joins TRBV18 and TRBJ2-7; no clear D. Germline V CDR1 and CDR2: KGHSH, LQKENI. V dropped 6 bases and J dropped 0 bases, with 12 bases sitting between them. The CDR3 totals 14 residues. CDR3 sequence: CASSPTRNSYEQYF. The CDR3 DNA is TGTGCCAGCTCCCCAACACGGAACTCCTACGAGCAGTACTTC. Drawing the rest from reference TRBV18 and TRBJ2-7, the complete variable domain is NAGVMQNPRHLVRRRGQEARLRCSPMKGHSHVYWYRQLPEEGLKFMVYLQKENIIDESGMPKERFSAEFPKEGPSILRIQQVVRGDSAAYFCASSPTRNSYEQYFGPGTRLTVT.

This clone was seen a few times. It differs at one base from a far larger clone, so likely a read error. The rearrangement uses TRBV30 and TRBJ1-5; weak D call: TRBD1 (5 bases). The CDR3 spans 14 residues. CDR1 is GTSNPN, CDR2 SVGIG, per germline (reference sequence). Written as DNA, the CDR3 is TGTGCCGGGAGTTTGGCGGGGGGCAATCAGCCCCAGCATTTT. Protein sequence: CAGSLAGGNQPQHF.

The chain couples TRBV28 to TRBJ1-4; 10 nucleotides match TRBD1. V lost 6 bases to trimming and J lost 10 bases; unmatched junction nucleotides: 11. Germline V lookup: CDR1 MDHEN, CDR2 SYDVKM. CDR3 length: 15 residues. The CDR3 here is CASSEPGQGFAKLFF. In DNA form, the CDR3 reads TGTGCCAGCAGCGAGCCGGGACAGGGGTTCGCAAAACTGTTTTTT.

The chain links TRBV20-1 to TRBJ2-7, with a possible D match to TRBD1 (5 bases). CDR1 is DFQATT and CDR2 is SNEGSKA in the germline V gene (reference sequence). There are 11 residues in the CDR3. Between the trimmed V and J ends, which lost 7 bases and 0 bases, there was a span of 7 bases. CDR3 DNA sequence: TGCAGTGTCGACAGCTCCTACGAGCAGTACTTC. This encodes CSVDSSYEQYF.

This clone showed up just a few times. V gene TRBV2 combines with J gene TRBJ2-1; 16 positions agree with TRBD2. Germline loops: CDR1 SNHLY, CDR2 FYNNEI. After removal of 8 bases from V and 9 bases from J, the junction contained 7 bases not matched to a gene. The CDR3 totals 15 residues. CDR3 protein: CASQGTSGGAGEQFF. The CDR3 nucleotides are TGTGCCAGCCAGGGGACTAGCGGGGGGGCAGGTGAGCAGTTCTTC.

This clone has a handful of counts. The chain carries TRBV30 and TRBJ1-6; no clear D gene. V gave up 1 base and J gave up 10 bases, with 11 bases separating them. Germline V gives CDR1 GTSNPN, CDR2 SVGIG (reference sequence). This CDR3 is built from 13 residues. The CDR3 here is CAWSGRTVSPLHF. In nucleotides, the CDR3 is TGTGCCTGGAGTGGAAGGACCGTCTCACCCCTCCACTTT.

This clone was seen more than once but under ten times. The V gene is TRBV9, the J gene TRBJ2-3; weak D call: TRBD2 (6 bases). V was cut by 0 bases and J by 6 bases, with 11 bases left in between. The CDR3 loop spans 14 amino acids. Germline values: CDR1 SGDLS, CDR2 YYNGEE. The CDR3 DNA reads as TGTGCCAGCAGCGTAGAGGGAGGTGGTGATACGCAGTATTTT. The encoded protein is CASSVEGGGDTQYF.

This clone turned up a few times. The V gene is TRBV12-5, the J gene TRBJ1-2; maybe TRBD1 (5 bases). The germline CDR1 and CDR2 sequences are LGHNT and FRNRAP. This CDR3 is 15 amino acids long. The ends were cut back, 1 base at V and 1 base at J, with 10 bases in the middle. CDR3 DNA sequence: TGTGCTAGTGGTTTGGACGGGACTTATAACTATGGCTACACCTTC. Its translation: CASGLDGTYNYGYTF.

In its sample, this clone was seen a few times. CDR3 nucleotides: TGCGCCAGCAGCTTAAATGCGGGGGATCTGTCCTATGGCTACACCTTC. It translates to CASSLNAGDLSYGYTF. The V and J genes are TRBV5-1 and TRBJ1-2, with TRBD1 as a possible D gene (5 bases). Germline V gene data show CDR1 as SGHRS and CDR2 as YFSETQ. The V end was cut by 2 bases, the J end by 4 bases, with 18 bases between. This CDR3 region has 16 residues.